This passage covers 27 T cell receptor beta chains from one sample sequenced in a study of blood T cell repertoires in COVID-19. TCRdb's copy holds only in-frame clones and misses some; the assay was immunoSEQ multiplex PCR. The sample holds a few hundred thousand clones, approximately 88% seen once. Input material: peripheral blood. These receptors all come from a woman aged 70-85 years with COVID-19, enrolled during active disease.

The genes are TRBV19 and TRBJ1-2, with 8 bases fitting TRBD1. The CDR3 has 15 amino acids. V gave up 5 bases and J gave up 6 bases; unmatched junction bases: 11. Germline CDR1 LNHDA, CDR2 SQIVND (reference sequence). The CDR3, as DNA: TGTGCCAGTAGTGTTAACAGGGGGAAGACGAATGGCTACACCTTC. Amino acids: CASSVNRGKTNGYTF.

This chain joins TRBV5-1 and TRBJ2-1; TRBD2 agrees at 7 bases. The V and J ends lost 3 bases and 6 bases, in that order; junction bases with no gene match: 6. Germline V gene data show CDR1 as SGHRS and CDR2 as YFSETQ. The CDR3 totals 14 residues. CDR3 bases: TGCGCCAGCAGCTCCCGGACTAGGGCCAATGAGCAGTTCTTC. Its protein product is CASSSRTRANEQFF.

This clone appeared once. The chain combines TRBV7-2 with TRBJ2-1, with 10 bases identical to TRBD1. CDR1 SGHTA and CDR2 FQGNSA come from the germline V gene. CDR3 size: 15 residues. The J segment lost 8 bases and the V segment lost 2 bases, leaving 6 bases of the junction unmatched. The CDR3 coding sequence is TGTGCCAGCAGCTTACCGGGACAGGGGTTCGATGAGCAGTTCTTC. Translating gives CASSLPGQGFDEQFF.

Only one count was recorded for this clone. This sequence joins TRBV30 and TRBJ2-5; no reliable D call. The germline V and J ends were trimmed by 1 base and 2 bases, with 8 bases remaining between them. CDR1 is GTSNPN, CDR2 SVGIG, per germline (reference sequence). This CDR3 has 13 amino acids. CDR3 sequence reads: CAWSDTVQETQYF. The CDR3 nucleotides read TGTGCCTGGAGTGACACAGTACAAGAGACCCAGTACTTC.

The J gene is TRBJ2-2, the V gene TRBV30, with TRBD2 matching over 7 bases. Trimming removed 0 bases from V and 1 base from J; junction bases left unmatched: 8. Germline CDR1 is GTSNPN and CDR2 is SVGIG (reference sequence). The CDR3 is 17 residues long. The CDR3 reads CAWSVLMVAGNTGELFF. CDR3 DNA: TGTGCCTGGAGTGTACTTATGGTAGCGGGGAACACCGGGGAGCTGTTTTTT.

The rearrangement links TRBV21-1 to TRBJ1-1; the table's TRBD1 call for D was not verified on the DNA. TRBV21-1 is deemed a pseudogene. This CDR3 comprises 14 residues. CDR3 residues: CASSSLGQFTEAFF. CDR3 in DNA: TGTGCCAGCAGCTCCTTGGGACAGTTCACTGAAGCTTTCTTT.

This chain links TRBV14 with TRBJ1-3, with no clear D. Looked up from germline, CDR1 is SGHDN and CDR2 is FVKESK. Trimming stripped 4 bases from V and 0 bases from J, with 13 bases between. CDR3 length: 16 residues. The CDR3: CASSPGGLPSGNTIYF. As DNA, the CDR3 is TGTGCCAGCAGCCCCGGCGGACTGCCCTCTGGAAACACCATATATTTT.

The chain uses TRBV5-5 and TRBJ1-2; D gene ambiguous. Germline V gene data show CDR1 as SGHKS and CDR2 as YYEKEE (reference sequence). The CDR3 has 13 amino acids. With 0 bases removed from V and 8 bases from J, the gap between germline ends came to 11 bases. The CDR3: CASSLGNYGGYTF. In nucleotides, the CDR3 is TGTGCCAGCAGCTTGGGCAACTATGGCGGCTACACCTTC. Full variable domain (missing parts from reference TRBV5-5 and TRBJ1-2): DAGVTQSPTHLIKTRGQQVTLRCSPISGHKSVSWYQQVLGQGPQFIFQYYEKEERGRGNFPDRFSARQFPNYSSELNVNALLLGDSALYLCASSLGNYGGYTFGSGTRLTVV.

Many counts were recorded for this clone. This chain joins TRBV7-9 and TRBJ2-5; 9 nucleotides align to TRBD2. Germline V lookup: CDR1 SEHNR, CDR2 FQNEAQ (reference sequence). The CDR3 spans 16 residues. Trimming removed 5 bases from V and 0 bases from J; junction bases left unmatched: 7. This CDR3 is CASSPRLAVYQETQYF. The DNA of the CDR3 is TGTGCCAGCAGCCCCCGACTAGCGGTTTACCAAGAGACCCAGTACTTC. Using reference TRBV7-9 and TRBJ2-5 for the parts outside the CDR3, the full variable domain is DTGVSQNPRHKITKRGQNVTFRCDPISEHNRLYWYRQTLGQGPEFLTYFQNEAQLEKSRLLSDRFSAERPKGSFSTLEIQRTEQGDSAMYLCASSPRLAVYQETQYFGPGTRLLVL.

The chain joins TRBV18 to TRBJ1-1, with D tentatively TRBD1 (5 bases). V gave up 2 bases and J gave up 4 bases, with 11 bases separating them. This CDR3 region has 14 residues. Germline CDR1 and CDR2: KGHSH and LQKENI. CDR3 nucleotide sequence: TGTGCCAGCTCACCAAGCAGGGTCCCCACTGAAGCTTTCTTT. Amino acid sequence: CASSPSRVPTEAFF.

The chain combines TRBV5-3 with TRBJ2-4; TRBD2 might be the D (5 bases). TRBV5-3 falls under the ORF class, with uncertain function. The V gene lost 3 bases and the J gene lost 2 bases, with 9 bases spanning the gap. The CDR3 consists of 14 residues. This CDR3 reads CARSWRVSKNIQYF. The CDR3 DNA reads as TGTGCCAGAAGCTGGCGGGTCTCCAAAAACATTCAGTACTTC.

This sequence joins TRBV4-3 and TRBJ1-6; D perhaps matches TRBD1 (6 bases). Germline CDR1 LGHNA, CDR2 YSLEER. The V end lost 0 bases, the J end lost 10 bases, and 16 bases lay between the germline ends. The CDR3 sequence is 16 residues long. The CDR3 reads CASSQEAWGGESPLHF. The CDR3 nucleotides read TGCGCCAGCAGCCAAGAGGCTTGGGGGGGCGAATCACCCCTCCACTTT.

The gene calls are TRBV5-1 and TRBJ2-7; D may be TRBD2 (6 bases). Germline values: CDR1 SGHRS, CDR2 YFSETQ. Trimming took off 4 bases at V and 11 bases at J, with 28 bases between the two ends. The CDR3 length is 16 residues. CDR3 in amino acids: CASSPGLALTSTREYF. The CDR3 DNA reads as TGCGCCAGCAGCCCGGGACTTGCCCTTACCTCCACTAGAGAGTACTTC. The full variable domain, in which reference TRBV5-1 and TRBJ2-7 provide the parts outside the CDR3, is KAGVTQTPRYLIKTRGQQVTLSCSPISGHRSVSWYQQTPGQGLQFLFEYFSETQRNKGNFPGRFSGRQFSNSRSEMNVSTLELGDSALYLCASSPGLALTSTREYFGPGTRLTVT.

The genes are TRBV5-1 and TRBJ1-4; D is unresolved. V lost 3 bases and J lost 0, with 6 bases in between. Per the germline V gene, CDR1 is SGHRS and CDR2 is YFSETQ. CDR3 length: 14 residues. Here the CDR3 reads CASSYTTTNEKLFF. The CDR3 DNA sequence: TGCGCCAGCAGCTACACAACAACTAATGAAAAACTGTTTTTT.

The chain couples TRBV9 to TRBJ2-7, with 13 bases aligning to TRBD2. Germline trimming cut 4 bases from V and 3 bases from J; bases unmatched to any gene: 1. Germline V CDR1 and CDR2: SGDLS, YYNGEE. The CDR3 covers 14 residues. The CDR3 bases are TGTGCCAGCAGCAGGACTAGCGGGAGCTACGAGCAGTACTTC. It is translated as CASSRTSGSYEQYF. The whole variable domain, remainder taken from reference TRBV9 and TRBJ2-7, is DSGVTQTPKHLITATGQRVTLRCSPRSGDLSVYWYQQSLDQGLQFLIQYYNGEERAKGNILERFSAQQFPDLHSELNLSSLELGDSALYFCASSRTSGSYEQYFGPGTRLTVT.

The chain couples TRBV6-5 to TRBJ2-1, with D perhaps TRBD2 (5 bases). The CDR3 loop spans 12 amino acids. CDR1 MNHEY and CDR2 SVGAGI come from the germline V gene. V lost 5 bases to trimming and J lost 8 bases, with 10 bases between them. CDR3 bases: TGTGCCAGCAGTATTGAGGGTTATGAGCAGTTCTTC. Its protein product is CASSIEGYEQFF.

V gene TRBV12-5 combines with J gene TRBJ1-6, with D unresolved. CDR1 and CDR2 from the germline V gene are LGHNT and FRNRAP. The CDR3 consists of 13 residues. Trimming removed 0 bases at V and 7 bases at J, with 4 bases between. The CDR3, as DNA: TGTGCTAGTGGTTTGGTACAAAATTCACCCCTCCACTTT. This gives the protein CASGLVQNSPLHF.

The CDR3 is CASQDSTNQPQHF. For the CDR3, the DNA is TGTGCCAGCCAGGACAGTACCAATCAGCCCCAGCATTTT. The chain joins TRBV2 to TRBJ1-5, with D maybe TRBD1 (6 bases). This CDR3 comprises 13 residues. Trimming took 8 bases from V and 3 from J, leaving 11 bases between them. Germline assignment: CDR1 SNHLY and CDR2 FYNNEI. The full variable domain, completed using reference TRBV2 and TRBJ1-5, is EPEVTQTPSHQVTQMGQEVILRCVPISNHLYFYWYRQILGQKVEFLVSFYNNEISEKSEIFDDQFSVERPDGSNFTLKIRSTKLEDSAMYFCASQDSTNQPQHFGDGTRLSIL.

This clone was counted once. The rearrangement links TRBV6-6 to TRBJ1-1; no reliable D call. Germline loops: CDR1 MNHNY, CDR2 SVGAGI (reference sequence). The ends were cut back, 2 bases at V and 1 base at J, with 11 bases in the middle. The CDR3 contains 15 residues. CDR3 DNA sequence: TGTGCCAGCAGTTACAGTATCCGGTCGAACACTGAAGCTTTCTTT. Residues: CASSYSIRSNTEAFF.

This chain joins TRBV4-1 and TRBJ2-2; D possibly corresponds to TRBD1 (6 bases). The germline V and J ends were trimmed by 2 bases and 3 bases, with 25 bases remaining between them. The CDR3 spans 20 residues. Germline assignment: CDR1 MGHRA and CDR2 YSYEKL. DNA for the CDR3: TGCGCCAGCAGCCAACAATCGGACAGACGTCCACGGCGGTACACCGGGGAGCTGTTTTTT. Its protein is CASSQQSDRRPRRYTGELFF.

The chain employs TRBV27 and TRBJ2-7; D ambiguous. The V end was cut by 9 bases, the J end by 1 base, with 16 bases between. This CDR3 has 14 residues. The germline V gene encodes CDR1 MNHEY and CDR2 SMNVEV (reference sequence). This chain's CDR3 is CARAGFKGSYEQYF. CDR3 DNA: TGTGCCAGGGCCGGGTTTAAAGGTTCCTACGAGCAGTACTTC.

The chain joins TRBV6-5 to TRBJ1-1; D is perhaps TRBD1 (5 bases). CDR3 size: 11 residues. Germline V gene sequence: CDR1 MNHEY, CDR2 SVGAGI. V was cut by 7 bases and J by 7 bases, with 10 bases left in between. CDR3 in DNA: TGTGCCAGCACAAGACAGAATGAAGCTTTCTTT. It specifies CASTRQNEAFF.

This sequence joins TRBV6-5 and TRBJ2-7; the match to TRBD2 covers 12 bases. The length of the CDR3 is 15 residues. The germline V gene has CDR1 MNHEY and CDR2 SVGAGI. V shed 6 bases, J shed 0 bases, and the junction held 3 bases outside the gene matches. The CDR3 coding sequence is TGTGCCAGCAGCAGGACTAGCGGGGCCTCCTACGAGCAGTACTTC. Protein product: CASSRTSGASYEQYF.

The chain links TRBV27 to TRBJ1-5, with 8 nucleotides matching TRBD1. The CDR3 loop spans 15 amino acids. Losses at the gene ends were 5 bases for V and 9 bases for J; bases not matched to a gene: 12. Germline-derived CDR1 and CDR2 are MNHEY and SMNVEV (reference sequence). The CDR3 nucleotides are TGTGCCAGCAGTCCGGACAGGGACCGAACACGGCCCCAGCATTTT. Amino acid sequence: CASSPDRDRTRPQHF.

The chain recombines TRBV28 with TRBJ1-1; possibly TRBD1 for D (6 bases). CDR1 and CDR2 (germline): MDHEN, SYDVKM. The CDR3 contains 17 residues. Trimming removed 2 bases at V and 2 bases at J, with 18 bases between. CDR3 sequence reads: CASSLSRGRGPNTEAFF. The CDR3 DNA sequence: TGTGCCAGCAGTTTAAGCAGGGGCAGAGGCCCAAACACTGAAGCTTTCTTT.

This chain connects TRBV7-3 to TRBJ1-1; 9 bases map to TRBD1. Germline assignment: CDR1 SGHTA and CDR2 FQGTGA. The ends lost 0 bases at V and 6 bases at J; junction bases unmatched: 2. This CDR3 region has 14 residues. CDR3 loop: CASSLTGQGPEAFF. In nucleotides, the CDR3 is TGTGCCAGCAGCTTAACAGGACAGGGGCCTGAAGCTTTCTTT.

CDR3 loop: CASSDRGLTEAFF. As DNA, the CDR3 is TGTGCCAGTAGCGACAGGGGGCTAACTGAAGCTTTCTTT. This chain joins TRBV19 and TRBJ1-1; the match to TRBD1 covers 10 bases. The trim removed 6 bases at V and 5 bases at J, leaving 3 bases unmatched. CDR3 length: 13 residues. CDR1 and CDR2 from the germline V gene are LNHDA and SQIVND (reference sequence). Full variable domain (rest looked up from reference TRBV19 and TRBJ1-1): DGGITQSPKYLFRKEGQNVTLSCEQNLNHDAMYWYRQDPGQGLRLIYYSQIVNDFQKGDIAEGYSVSREKKESFPLTVTSAQKNPTAFYLCASSDRGLTEAFFGQGTRLTVV.